These T cell receptor beta chains were read from a single sample in a study of CD8 T cells in ankylosing spondylitis. TCRdb reanalysed the 5' RACE reads using MiXCR and keeps one entry per CDR3 protein. Counted here are a few hundred thousand distinct CDR3 sequences, over 15% occurring once; the ten biggest clones make up less than 35%. Input material: blood, either unsorted or a sorted T cell fraction (not recorded which). The receptors were sampled from a male donor with ankylosing spondylitis or in good health (not recorded which). Each CDR3 is given with its conserved first and last residue. Clone size appears in some rows only: once, few, many, or a class for an expanded clone.

>TRBJ2-1|.|TRBV28
CASSPQDYSYNEQFF
>TRBJ2-7|.|TRBV4-1
CASSQEGAGEQYF
>TRBJ1-3|many|TRBV12-3/TRBV12-4
CASSFQGDGNTIYF
>TRBJ2-7|.|TRBV6-2/TRBV6-3
CASSARDRIVYEQYF
>TRBJ2-7|.|TRBV5-6
CASSAPGLSYEQYF
>TRBJ2-1|many|TRBV29-1
CSVLDWTIDNEQFF
>TRBJ2-7|few|TRBV10-3
CAIFDRETYEQYF
>TRBJ2-7|many|TRBV21-1
CASLQGAGEQYF
>TRBJ2-1|once|TRBV29-1
CSAPWGDYNEQFF
>TRBJ2-1|.|TRBV6-1
CASFTGNEQFF
>TRBJ2-7|few|TRBV5-8
CASSLGQSEQYF
>TRBJ2-7|.|TRBV7-6
CASSDGTGSEKQYF
>TRBJ2-7|few|TRBV4-1
CASSQGRISEQYF
>TRBJ2-5|.|TRBV4-1
CASSLPMGGQETQYF
>TRBJ2-5|.|TRBV20-1
CRSGDGEETQYF
>TRBJ2-3|many|TRBV27
CASSLILNTDTQYF
>TRBJ1-4|many|TRBV21-1
CASSKKLTATNEKLFF
>TRBJ2-3|few|TRBV11-2
CASSTVLVNTDTQYF
>TRBJ2-1|few|TRBV5-1
CASSLGGRGLNNEQFF
>TRBJ1-1|.|TRBV29-1
CSAGGGTGLHTEAFF
>TRBJ2-7|.|TRBV7-9
CASSNGLAALLDEQYF
>TRBJ2-1|.|TRBV5-5
CASTPLALAGEDEQFF
>TRBJ2-2|few|TRBV10-3
CAISEHRATGELFF
>TRBJ2-2|.|TRBV27
CASSSRTSGTLAGELFF
>TRBJ1-4|.|TRBV4-1
CASQRTTNEKLFF
>TRBJ2-7|many|TRBV29-1
CSVEDGLGGGYEQYF
>TRBJ2-1|.|TRBV20-1
CSASSSGRGQFF
>TRBJ2-4|.|TRBV5-1
CASSLESGEVAKNIQYF
>TRBJ2-1|.|TRBV10-3
CAISETGTALGEQFF
>TRBJ2-3|few|TRBV4-3
CASSQVRVRGTQYF
>TRBJ2-7|.|TRBV19
CATAGAGPPSYEQYF
>TRBJ1-2|many|TRBV6-5
CASSYGRDYGYTF
>TRBJ2-7|.|TRBV7-9
CASSQEVLRGIYEQYF
>TRBJ2-2|many|TRBV29-1
CSVDPGQGAGGELFF
>TRBJ2-7|.|TRBV6-2/TRBV6-3
CASSGGLGVNEQYF
>TRBJ2-7|many|TRBV4-1
CASSQAPGLAGGEQYF
>TRBJ2-1|.|TRBV14
CASSQGHADSGPYNEQFF
>TRBJ2-1|few|TRBV7-8
CASSASLAGSSYNEQFF
>TRBJ2-7|.|TRBV4-1
CASSQASGTLSYEQYF
>TRBJ2-5|many|TRBV10-3
CAIRPQGGETQYF
>TRBJ2-1|few|TRBV3-1
CASSQVIGVSYNEQFF
>TRBJ2-2|few|TRBV6-5
CASSYTTSGSPGELFF
>TRBJ2-2|few|TRBV29-1
CSVVGLGPGELFF
>TRBJ2-1|many|TRBV5-1
CASRGDTSSYNEQFF
>TRBJ2-3|once|TRBV28
CASSLSAGWLDTQYF
>TRBJ2-5|many|TRBV7-6
CASSLARYQETQYF
>TRBJ1-1|.|TRBV6-5
CASTSEGLEAFF
>TRBJ2-7|.|TRBV29-1
CSVISSSYEQYF
>TRBJ2-5|.|TRBV4-1
CASSQGTSSGRQETQYF
>TRBJ1-1|many|TRBV5-1
CASSLRPENTEAFF
>TRBJ2-1|few|TRBV7-6
CASSLDPPGLAGSEGNEQFF
>TRBJ2-5|.|TRBV4-3
CASSQAIDQETQYF